This T cell receptor (beta chain) appears in the sequencing data of a study of Graves' ophthalmopathy and Graves' hyperthyroidism. Study-level results: Appearing in blood as well were most expanded thyroid clonotypes above 0.001 frequency.

The TCR beta CDR3 regions underwent amplification from RNA transcripts. HTBI-primed RT-PCR formed the first round, and a multiplex PCR formed the second. TCRdb ran MiXCR on the multiplex PCR reads and lists one entry per CDR3 protein. In the table there are about 740,000 distinct CDR3 sequences, 40% of which are singletons. Each donor who had ophthalmopathy showed moderate-to-severe activity, a CAS of ≥3, a NOSPECS of ≥4, and a duration under 3 months. In this cohort, patients with other autoimmune diseases, uncontrolled infections, pregnancy or lactation were excluded. Germline CDR1 and CDR2: SQVTM and ANQGSEA. V lost 4 bases and J lost 5, with 9 bases in between. This CDR3 is 13 amino acids long. In its sample, this clonotype was seen many times. The antigen remains unidentified.

Sequencing was performed on peripheral blood. This receptor was identified in an adult man with Graves' ophthalmopathy. J is TRBJ2-6 and V is TRBV29-1; D call uncertain. The CDR3 coding sequence is TGCAGCGTTGCGGTTAGTCGGGCCAACGTCCTGACTTTC. This encodes CSVAVSRANVLTF.